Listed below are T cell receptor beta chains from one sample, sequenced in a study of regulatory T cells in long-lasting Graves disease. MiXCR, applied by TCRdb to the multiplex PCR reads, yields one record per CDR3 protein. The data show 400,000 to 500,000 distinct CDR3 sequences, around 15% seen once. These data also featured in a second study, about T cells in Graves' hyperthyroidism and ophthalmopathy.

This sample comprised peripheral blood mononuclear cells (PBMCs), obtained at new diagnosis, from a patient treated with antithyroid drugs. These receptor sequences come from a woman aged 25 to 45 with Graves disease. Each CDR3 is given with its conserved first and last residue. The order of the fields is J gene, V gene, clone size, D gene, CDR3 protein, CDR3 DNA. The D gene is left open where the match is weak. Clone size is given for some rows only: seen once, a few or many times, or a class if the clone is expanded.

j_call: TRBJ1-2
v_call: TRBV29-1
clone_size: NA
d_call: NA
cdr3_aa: CSVRLQQDYGYTF
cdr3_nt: TGCAGCGTTCGGCTCCAACAGGACTATGGCTACACCTTC

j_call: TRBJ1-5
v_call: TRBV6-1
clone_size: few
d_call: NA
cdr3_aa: CASRGQFSDQPQHF
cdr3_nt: TGTGCCAGCCGGGGGCAATTCTCCGATCAGCCCCAGCATTTT

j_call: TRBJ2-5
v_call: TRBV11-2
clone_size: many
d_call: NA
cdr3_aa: CASSYVDGETQYF
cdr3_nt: TGTGCCAGCAGCTACGTAGATGGGGAGACCCAGTACTTC

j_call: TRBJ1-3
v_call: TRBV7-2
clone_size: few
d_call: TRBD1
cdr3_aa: CASSPRTGRGGNTIYF
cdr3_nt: TGTGCCAGCAGCCCCAGGACAGGTCGGGGGGGAAACACCATATATTTT

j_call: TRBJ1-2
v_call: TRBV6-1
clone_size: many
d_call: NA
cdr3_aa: CASSGPAGWANYGYTF
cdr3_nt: TGTGCCAGCAGTGGCCCCGCAGGGTGGGCTAACTATGGCTACACCTTC

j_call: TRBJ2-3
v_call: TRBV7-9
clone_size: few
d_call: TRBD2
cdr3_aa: CASSPPGLAVTDTQYF
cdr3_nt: TGTGCCAGCAGCCCCCCGGGACTAGCGGTCACAGATACGCAGTATTTT

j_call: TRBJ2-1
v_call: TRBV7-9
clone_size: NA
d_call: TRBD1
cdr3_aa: CASSWLTGSEQFF
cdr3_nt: TGTGCCAGCAGCTGGCTGACAGGGAGTGAGCAGTTCTTC

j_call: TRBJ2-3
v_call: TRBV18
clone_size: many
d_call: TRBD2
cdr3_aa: CASSLLAGATDTQYF
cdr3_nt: TGTGCCAGCAGCCTCTTAGCGGGAGCCACAGATACGCAGTATTTT

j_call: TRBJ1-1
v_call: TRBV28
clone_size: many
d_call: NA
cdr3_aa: CASRGSVTTEAFF
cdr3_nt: TGTGCCAGCAGGGGGTCCGTGACCACTGAAGCTTTCTTT

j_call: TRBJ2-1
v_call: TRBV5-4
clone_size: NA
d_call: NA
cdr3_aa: CASSWGLGSLGNEQFF
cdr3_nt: TGTGCCAGCAGCTGGGGCCTAGGGTCCTTGGGCAATGAGCAGTTCTTC

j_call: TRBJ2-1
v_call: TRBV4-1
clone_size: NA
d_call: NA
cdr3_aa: CASSQEGGAEQFF
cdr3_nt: TGCGCCAGCAGCCAGGAAGGGGGAGCGGAGCAGTTCTTC

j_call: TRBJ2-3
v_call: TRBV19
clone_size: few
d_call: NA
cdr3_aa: CASSGGPGGGTDTQYF
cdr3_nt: TGTGCCAGTAGCGGCGGCCCTGGGGGAGGCACAGATACGCAGTATTTT

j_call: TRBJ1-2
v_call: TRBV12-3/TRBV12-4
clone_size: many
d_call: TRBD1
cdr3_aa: CASRRTGSSYGYTF
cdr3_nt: TGTGCCAGCAGGAGGACAGGTTCCAGCTATGGCTACACCTTC

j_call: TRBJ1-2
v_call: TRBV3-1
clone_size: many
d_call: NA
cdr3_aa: CASSPRVSPDYGYTF
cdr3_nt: TGTGCCAGCAGCCCGCGGGTTTCCCCCGACTATGGCTACACCTTC